This TCR beta chain was retrieved from a study of OX40 agonist ivuxolimab in advanced cancers. Study-wide background: Patients were dosed intravenously with ivuxolimab at 0.01 to 10 mg/kg every 2 weeks. Each dose-escalation patient presented with hepatocellular carcinoma, melanoma, renal cell or head and neck cancer.

V was shortened by 8 bases and J by 7 bases, with 17 bases between the two germline ends. In germline, CDR1 is SGHTA, CDR2 FQGTGA. The CDR3 has 13 amino acids. Profiling relied on immunoSEQ multiplex PCR, and the TCRdb table lists in-frame clones only, not all of them. The profile shows more than 95,000 clones, 70% to 90% of them singletons. This clonotype originated in an adult with an advanced solid tumor such as melanoma, head and neck, liver or kidney cancer. The chain joins TRBV7-3 to TRBJ2-5, with a weak D call TRBD2 (6 bases). The sequenced sample was CD4+ or CD8+ T cells sorted from blood, obtained in a trial of the OX40 agonist ivuxolimab. CDR3 region: CASAAGVFGTQYF. The CDR3 DNA follows: TGTGCCAGCGCAGCGGGCGTCTTTGGGACCCAGTACTTC.